These 26 T cell receptor beta chains came from one sample sequenced in a study of blood T cell repertoires in COVID-19. Measured with immunoSEQ multiplex PCR; TCRdb has only the in-frame clones, and not every one. The sample has fewer than 350,000 clones, approximately 91% seen once; the top ten hold approximately 9.8%. Sequencing used PBMCs or T cells enriched from blood (not recorded which). The receptor source for this set is a middle-aged woman who had recovered from COVID-19.

Here the CDR3 DNA reads TGTGCCAGCACCCCCGGAGGGCCATTCGAGCAGTACTTC. This encodes CASTPGGPFEQYF. The chain combines TRBV28 with TRBJ2-7; possibly TRBD2 for D (6 bases). The CDR3 loop spans 13 amino acids. V was shortened by 7 bases and J by 6 bases, with 16 bases between the two germline ends. Germline CDR1 reads MDHEN; CDR2 reads SYDVKM.

This clone was recorded only once. The V and J genes are TRBV18 and TRBJ1-1, with TRBD1 identical over 8 bases. CDR1 KGHSH and CDR2 LQKENI come from the germline V gene. This CDR3 region has 14 residues. The J segment lost 10 bases and the V segment lost 2 bases, leaving 9 bases of the junction unmatched. The CDR3 region has the DNA TGTGCCAGCTCACCAGGGACAGGCGACGTCGTAGCTTTCTTT. Its protein is CASSPGTGDVVAFF.

This clone appeared a few times. The chain has TRBV5-4 and TRBJ2-3, with 9 bases that match TRBD2. Germline V gene data show CDR1 as SGHNT and CDR2 as YYREEE (reference sequence). This CDR3 comprises 15 residues. J was trimmed by 7 bases and V by 1 base; bases with no gene match: 7. CDR3 residues: CASSLKREAGYTQYF. The CDR3 DNA is TGTGCCAGCAGCTTGAAGCGGGAGGCGGGATATACGCAGTATTTT.

V usage is TRBV12-3 or TRBV12-4 and J usage is TRBJ1-1, with D uncertain. CDR3 length: 13 residues. The V end was cut by 8 bases, the J end by 4 bases, with 14 bases between. CDR3 in amino acids: CASRPSSGTEAFF. The DNA of the CDR3 is TGTGCCAGCCGCCCGTCCTCGGGCACTGAAGCTTTCTTT.

The J gene is TRBJ1-1, the V gene TRBV7-3; TRBD1 agrees at 7 bases. Unmatched junction bases numbered 7, after V lost 0 bases and J lost 6 bases. CDR1 is SGHTA, CDR2 FQGTGA, per germline. This CDR3 comprises 15 residues. The CDR3 DNA reads TGTGCCAGCAGCTTAACGCCCGGACAGGTGGCTGAAGCTTTCTTT. Translating it yields CASSLTPGQVAEAFF.

The genes are TRBV10-3 and TRBJ2-2, with D perhaps TRBD1 (5 bases). CDR1 ENHRY and CDR2 SYGVKD come from the germline V gene. The V gene lost 3 bases and the J gene lost 5 bases, with 19 bases spanning the gap. The CDR3 covers 17 residues. CDR3 coding DNA: TGTGCCATCAGTGACCCGGACACCCCTGGATGGACCGGGGAGCTGTTTTTT. This translates into CAISDPDTPGWTGELFF.

The genes are TRBV11-3 and TRBJ2-5, with D perhaps TRBD1 (6 bases). This CDR3 is 17 amino acids long. Per the germline V gene, CDR1 is SGHNT and CDR2 is YENEEA. V lost 0 bases to trimming and J lost 0 bases, with 14 bases between them. The CDR3 sequence is CASSLEGARGNQETQYF. For the CDR3, the DNA is TGTGCCAGCAGCTTAGAAGGTGCCAGGGGTAACCAAGAGACCCAGTACTTC.

This chain connects TRBV9 to TRBJ1-2, with TRBD1 as a possible D gene (6 bases). Germline-derived CDR1 and CDR2 are SGDLS and YYNGEE. Trimming removed 4 bases at V and 8 bases at J, with 18 bases between. The CDR3 consists of 14 residues. CDR3 residues: CASSKSTGSRGYTF. CDR3 bases: TGTGCCAGCAGCAAATCTACAGGGTCTCGGGGCTACACCTTC. Complete variable domain (other parts from reference TRBV9 and TRBJ1-2): DSGVTQTPKHLITATGQRVTLRCSPRSGDLSVYWYQQSLDQGLQFLIQYYNGEERAKGNILERFSAQQFPDLHSELNLSSLELGDSALYFCASSKSTGSRGYTFGSGTRLTVV.

CDR3 sequence reads: CASSGENNYGYTF. In DNA form, the CDR3 reads TGTGCCAGCAGCGGAGAAAATAACTATGGCTACACCTTC. The chain has TRBV25-1 and TRBJ1-2; no definite D call. This CDR3 is 13 amino acids long. V was pared by 6 bases and J by 1 base, with 9 bases between. Germline V lookup: CDR1 MGHDK, CDR2 SYGVNS.

The chain recombines TRBV5-1 with TRBJ2-1, with TRBD2 as a possible D gene (5 bases). The CDR3 covers 15 residues. Germline lookup yields CDR1 SGHRS and CDR2 YFSETQ. V was pared by 0 bases and J by 9 bases, with 16 bases between. The DNA of the CDR3 is TGCGCCAGCAGCTTGGGTGGATTCGCGGGTTTTGAGCAGTTCTTC. Translated: CASSLGGFAGFEQFF.

The chain employs TRBV28 and TRBJ2-5, with 7 bases fitting TRBD2. This CDR3 contains 14 residues. Trimming removed 5 bases from V and 4 bases from J; junction bases left unmatched: 7. In germline, CDR1 is MDHEN, CDR2 SYDVKM. The CDR3 is CASSPPSGGETQYF. The CDR3 DNA follows: TGTGCCAGCAGTCCTCCCTCGGGGGGAGAGACCCAGTACTTC.

This chain uses TRBV4-1 with TRBJ2-1; possible D gene TRBD2, 5 bases. The CDR3 is 15 residues long. The germline gives CDR1 MGHRA, CDR2 YSYEKL. V was pared by 4 bases and J by 2 bases, with 12 bases between. The CDR3 spells CASSLGSPAYNEQFF. The CDR3 nucleotides read TGCGCCAGCAGCCTTGGGAGTCCAGCCTACAATGAGCAGTTCTTC.

This sequence joins TRBV27 and TRBJ1-1; no clear D. Germline V gene lookup returns CDR1 MNHEY and CDR2 SMNVEV (reference sequence). V gave up 2 bases and J gave up 3 bases, with 7 bases separating them. The length of the CDR3 is 13 residues. The CDR3 region has the DNA TGTGCCAGCAGTTTAATCCCTGACACTGAAGCTTTCTTT. Protein product: CASSLIPDTEAFF.

This clone was observed a few times. The chain links TRBV7-3 to TRBJ2-1; the match to TRBD2 covers 7 bases. Germline CDR1 reads SGHTA; CDR2 reads FQGTGA. There are 15 residues in the CDR3. After removal of 2 bases from V and 4 bases from J, the junction contained 5 bases not matched to a gene. DNA of the CDR3: TGTGCCAGCAGCTTAGCGGGGCGGGAGTACAATGAGCAGTTCTTC. This codes for CASSLAGREYNEQFF.

V is TRBV24-1 and J is TRBJ1-1; perhaps TRBD1 as D (5 bases). Germline V CDR1 and CDR2: KGHDR, SFDVKD. V was trimmed by 6 bases and J by 4 bases, leaving 8 bases between them. CDR3 length equals 12 residues. Written as DNA, the CDR3 is TGTGCCACCAGTCAGGGAGGCACTGAAGCTTTCTTT. Translating it yields CATSQGGTEAFF.

This clone was counted a few times. V and J are TRBV19 and TRBJ2-1, with 7 bases identical to TRBD2. The CDR3 length is 14 residues. The junction had 5 bases not matched to a gene; V was cut back by 3 bases and J by 6 bases. In germline, CDR1 is LNHDA, CDR2 SQIVND (reference sequence). CDR3 DNA: TGTGCCAGTAGTATCGGGACTATCACCAATGAGCAGTTCTTC. This codes for CASSIGTITNEQFF.

This chain joins TRBV14 and TRBJ1-2; no clear D gene. With 4 bases removed from V and 7 bases from J, the gap between germline ends came to 13 bases. The V gene's germline CDR1 is SGHDN and CDR2 FVKESK. CDR3 size: 13 residues. The CDR3 sequence: CASSPFGDFGYTF. The CDR3 DNA reads as TGTGCCAGCAGCCCTTTCGGCGACTTTGGCTACACCTTC.

V and J are TRBV7-6 and TRBJ1-3; 7 bases are shared with TRBD1. The trim removed 9 bases at V and 0 bases at J, leaving 2 bases unmatched. Germline V gives CDR1 SGHVS, CDR2 FNYEAQ. This CDR3 has 13 amino acids. The CDR3 DNA sequence: TGTGCCAGTGGGACAGACTCTGGAAACACCATATATTTT. Translating it yields CASGTDSGNTIYF.

This chain connects TRBV6-6 to TRBJ1-1; 8 nucleotides line up with TRBD1. This CDR3 is 15 amino acids long. The trim removed 10 bases at V and 3 bases at J, leaving 13 bases unmatched. Per germline, CDR1 MNHNY and CDR2 SVGAGI (reference sequence). The CDR3 DNA is TGTGCCATCTCATCCCCGACAGGGGCCTACACTGAAGCTTTCTTT. Translating it yields CAISSPTGAYTEAFF.

This clone was seen a handful of times. The rearrangement joins TRBV2 to TRBJ2-7; TRBD1 might be the D (5 bases). Germline assignment: CDR1 SNHLY and CDR2 FYNNEI. The CDR3 consists of 15 residues. The ends were cut back, 4 bases at V and 0 bases at J, with 13 bases in the middle. The CDR3 here is CASSARGHSSYEQYF. The CDR3 bases are TGTGCCAGCAGTGCTAGGGGCCACAGCTCCTACGAGCAGTACTTC.

The rearrangement joins TRBV6-5 to TRBJ2-7; possible D gene TRBD1, 5 bases. Deletions cut 0 bases from V and 4 bases from J, with 7 bases between. Germline CDR1 reads MNHEY; CDR2 reads SVGAGI. The CDR3 contains 13 residues. The CDR3 loop reads CASSYSQGYEQYF. The CDR3 coding sequence is TGTGCCAGCAGTTACTCTCAGGGATACGAGCAGTACTTC.

The V call is TRBV6-2 or TRBV6-3, the J call TRBJ2-1; 11 bases align to TRBD1. With 6 bases clipped from V and 6 bases from J, the junction kept 4 bases outside the gene matches. Germline values: CDR1 MNHEY, CDR2 SVGEGT. The CDR3 covers 14 residues. The CDR3 sequence: CASSRTGGRNEQFF. Here the CDR3 DNA reads TGTGCCAGCAGCAGGACAGGGGGCCGCAATGAGCAGTTCTTC.

The rearrangement links TRBV7-3 to TRBJ2-2; weak D call: TRBD2 (7 bases). Trimming removed 1 base from V and 5 bases from J, with 20 bases in between. This CDR3 is built from 18 residues. Germline V CDR1 and CDR2: SGHTA, FQGTGA. The CDR3 here is CASSLRGGAEVRTGELFF. The CDR3 DNA is TGTGCCAGCAGCTTAAGGGGGGGCGCAGAGGTACGGACCGGGGAGCTGTTTTTT.

This chain joins TRBV6-2 or TRBV6-3 and TRBJ1-4; TRBD1 aligns across 9 bases. Trimming cost V 2 bases and J 8 bases; bases outside gene matches: 12. The CDR3 is made up of 17 amino acids. Germline V gene lookup returns CDR1 MNHEY and CDR2 SVGEGT. CDR3: CASSYGDRELGREKLFF. The CDR3, as DNA: TGTGCCAGCAGTTACGGGGACAGGGAGCTTGGTCGCGAAAAACTGTTTTTT.

The gene calls are TRBV5-1 and TRBJ2-4; 7 bases agree with TRBD1. The CDR3 covers 14 residues. CDR1 and CDR2 (germline): SGHRS, YFSETQ. Trimming at V came to 4 bases and at J to 5 bases, leaving 6 bases not matched to a gene. CDR3 DNA sequence: TGCGCCAGCAGCACCGGGGACAGAGAAAACATTCAGTACTTC. Residues: CASSTGDRENIQYF.

This chain uses TRBV7-9 with TRBJ1-5; D gene unclear. Per germline, CDR1 SEHNR and CDR2 FQNEAQ (reference sequence). V was pared by 4 bases and J by 5 bases, with 9 bases between. There are 13 residues in the CDR3. The CDR3 loop is CASSSRVDQPQHF. The CDR3 DNA reads as TGTGCCAGCAGCTCCCGGGTGGATCAGCCCCAGCATTTT.